This record looks at one T cell receptor (beta chain) sequence and its context. Its antigen is still unknown. Base qualities are not recorded, but no much larger clone differs from it by a single base. The entry originates in a study of blood T cell repertoires in COVID-19 (dated by TCRdb to 2020 to 2021). About the investigation overall: Collaborator samples came from the United States, Italy and Spain and covered acute and convalescent phases of COVID-19. The material from the prospective study consisted of cDNA or gDNA derived from T cells, B-cell-depleted T cells, or PBMCs. The dataset comprised deeply sampled blood TCRbeta repertoires from subjects exposed to, actively infected with, or recovered from COVID-19. The repertoires were released in a freely available public database intended as a resource for research on the immune response to SARS-CoV-2. The samples were drawn from two sources: the first 160 participants of the ongoing ImmuneRACE study, and 1,000 to 1,500 subjects contributed by 6 global collaborators. Sample metadata almost always included a de-identified subject ID, COVID-19 status, age in years and sex. Where HLA class I and class II types were available, the types were taken from metadata supplied by the sample provider, not from assay-based typing.

Enrolling through a virtual design, the prospective study's participants ranged in age from roughly 18 to 100 years and lived across 20 to 30 United States geographic areas. In the prospective study, participants were assigned to cohorts based on the clinical history participants reported in a screening survey and a study questionnaire. Mobile phlebotomists in the prospective study collected whole blood, serum and a nasopharyngeal or oropharyngeal swab from every participant. Over an approximately 2-month period, participants in the prospective study had the option of providing additional blood draws and questionnaires. Blood samples from the prospective study were shipped frozen or at room temperature prior to DNA extraction. The germline V gene (reference sequence) specifies MNHEY as CDR1 and SMNVEV as CDR2. Measured from the cysteine to the phenylalanine, the CDR3 is 14 residues long. Just the 42-base CDR3 DNA is kept, in frame starting at base 1. Clipping removes 10 bases from V and 9 bases from J, with 9 as the unmatched junction base count.

TCRbeta CDR3 regions were amplified from genomic DNA by means of the immunoSEQ Assay, a bias-controlled multiplex PCR. The authors processed their data as follows. The number of nucleated cells in each sample was estimated by amplification of reference gene primers within the assay. Sequence reads were collapsed and filtered to measure the absolute abundance of every unique TCRbeta CDR3 rearrangement. Productive Simpson clonality was computed per sample as the square root of Simpson's diversity index over productive rearrangements. Here the immuneACCESS table is served through TCRdb, limited to in-frame sequences with V and J called. Missing clones are a known gap in these copies; in checked studies unresolved V genes cover under half, and the rest lacks a known reason. V and J calls and clone size come straight from that table; D and trimming were deduced from the DNA. The sample table contains 140,000 to 150,000 clones; only one count was recorded for about four fifths of them. The ten largest clones add up to roughly 3.5% of the sample.

On the study overall, not on this receptor specifically: The amount of clinical and demographic metadata varied by source and participant and was provided uncurated.

The chain is assembled from TRBV27 and TRBJ1-6; 10 junctional bases match TRBD1. Input material: PBMCs or T cells enriched from blood (not recorded which). This TCR came from a woman aged 45-60 years with acute COVID-19. The bases read TGTGCCATCTCGAGGACAGGGGGGTCTTCACCCCTCCACTTT. The translation is CAISRTGGSSPLHF.